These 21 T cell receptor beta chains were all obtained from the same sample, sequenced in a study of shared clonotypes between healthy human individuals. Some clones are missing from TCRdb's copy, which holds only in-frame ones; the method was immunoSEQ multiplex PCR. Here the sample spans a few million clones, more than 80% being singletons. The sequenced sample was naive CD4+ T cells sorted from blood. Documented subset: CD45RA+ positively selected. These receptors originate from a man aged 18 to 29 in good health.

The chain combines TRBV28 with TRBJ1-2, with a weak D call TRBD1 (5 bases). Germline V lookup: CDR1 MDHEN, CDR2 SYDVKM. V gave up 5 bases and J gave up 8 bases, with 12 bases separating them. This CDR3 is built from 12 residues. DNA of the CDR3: TGTGCCAGCAGTCCCCCCCGGGGGGGCTACACCTTC. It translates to CASSPPRGGYTF.

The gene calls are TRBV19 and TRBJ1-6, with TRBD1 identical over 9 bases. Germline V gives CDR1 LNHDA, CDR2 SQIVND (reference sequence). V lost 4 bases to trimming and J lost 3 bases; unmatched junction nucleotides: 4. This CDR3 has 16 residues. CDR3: CASSKQTGGYNSPLHF. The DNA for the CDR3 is TGTGCCAGTAGTAAACAGACAGGGGGCTATAATTCACCCCTCCACTTT. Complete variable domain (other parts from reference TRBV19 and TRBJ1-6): DGGITQSPKYLFRKEGQNVTLSCEQNLNHDAMYWYRQDPGQGLRLIYYSQIVNDFQKGDIAEGYSVSREKKESFPLTVTSAQKNPTAFYLCASSKQTGGYNSPLHFGNGTRLTVT.

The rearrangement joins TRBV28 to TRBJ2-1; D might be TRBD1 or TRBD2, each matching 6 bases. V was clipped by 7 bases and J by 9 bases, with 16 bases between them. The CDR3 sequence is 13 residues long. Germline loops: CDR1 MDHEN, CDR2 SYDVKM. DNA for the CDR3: TGTGCCAGCACCCGAAAACGGGGGCTTGAGCAGTTCTTC. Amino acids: CASTRKRGLEQFF.

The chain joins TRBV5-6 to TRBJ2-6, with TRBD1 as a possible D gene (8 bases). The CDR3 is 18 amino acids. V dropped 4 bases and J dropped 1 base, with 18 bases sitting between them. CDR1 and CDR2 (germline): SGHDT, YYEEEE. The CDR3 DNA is TGTGCCAGCAGCCTAAGGACAGGGAGGGAGTCTGGGGCCAACGTCCTGACTTTC. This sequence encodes CASSLRTGRESGANVLTF.

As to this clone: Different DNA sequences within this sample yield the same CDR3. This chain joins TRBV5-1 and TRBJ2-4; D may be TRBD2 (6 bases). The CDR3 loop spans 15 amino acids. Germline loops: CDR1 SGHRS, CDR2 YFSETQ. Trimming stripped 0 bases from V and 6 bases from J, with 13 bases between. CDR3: CASSLEGARGNIQYF. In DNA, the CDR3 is TGCGCCAGCAGCTTGGAAGGGGCGCGGGGAAACATTCAGTACTTC. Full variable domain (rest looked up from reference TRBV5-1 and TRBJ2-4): KAGVTQTPRYLIKTRGQQVTLSCSPISGHRSVSWYQQTPGQGLQFLFEYFSETQRNKGNFPGRFSGRQFSNSRSEMNVSTLELGDSALYLCASSLEGARGNIQYFGAGTRLSVL.

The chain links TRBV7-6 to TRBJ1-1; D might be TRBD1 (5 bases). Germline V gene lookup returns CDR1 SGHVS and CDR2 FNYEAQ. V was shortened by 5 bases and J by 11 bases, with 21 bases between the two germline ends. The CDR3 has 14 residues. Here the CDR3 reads CASSAHRNLLGAFF. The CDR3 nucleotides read TGTGCCAGCAGCGCACACAGGAACCTACTAGGGGCTTTCTTT.

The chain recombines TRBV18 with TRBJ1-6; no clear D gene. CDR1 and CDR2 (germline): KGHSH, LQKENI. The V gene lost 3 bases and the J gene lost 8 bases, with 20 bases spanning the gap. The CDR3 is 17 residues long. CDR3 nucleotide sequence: TGTGCCAGCTCACCTCGCATCGGTGGGGAGGGAGATTCACCCCTCCACTTT. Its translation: CASSPRIGGEGDSPLHF.

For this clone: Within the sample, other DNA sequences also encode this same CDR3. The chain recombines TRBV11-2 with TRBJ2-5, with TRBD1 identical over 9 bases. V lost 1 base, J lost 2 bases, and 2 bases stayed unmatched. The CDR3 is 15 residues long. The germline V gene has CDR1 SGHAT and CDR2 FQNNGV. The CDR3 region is CASSLVTGGQETQYF. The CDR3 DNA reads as TGTGCCAGCAGCTTAGTGACAGGGGGACAAGAGACCCAGTACTTC.

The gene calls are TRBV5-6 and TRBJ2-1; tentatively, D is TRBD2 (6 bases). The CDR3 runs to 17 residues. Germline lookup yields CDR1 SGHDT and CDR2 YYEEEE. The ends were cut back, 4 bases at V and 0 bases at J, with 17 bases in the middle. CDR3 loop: CASSTTSGSISYNEQFF. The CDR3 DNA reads TGTGCCAGCAGCACCACCTCCGGGAGTATCTCCTACAATGAGCAGTTCTTC.

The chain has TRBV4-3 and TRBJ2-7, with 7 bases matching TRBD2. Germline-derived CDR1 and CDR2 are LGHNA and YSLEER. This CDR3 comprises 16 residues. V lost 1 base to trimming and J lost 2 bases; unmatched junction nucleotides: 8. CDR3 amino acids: CASSQAGGRGTYEQYF. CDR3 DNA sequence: TGCGCCAGCAGCCAAGCAGGCGGGAGAGGAACCTACGAGCAGTACTTC.

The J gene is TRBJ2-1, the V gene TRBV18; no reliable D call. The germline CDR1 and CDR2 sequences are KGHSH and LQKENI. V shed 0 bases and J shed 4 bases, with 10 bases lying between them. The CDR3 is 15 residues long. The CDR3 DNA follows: TGTGCCAGCTCACCACCAACTTTTTATTACAATGAGCAGTTCTTC. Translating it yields CASSPPTFYYNEQFF. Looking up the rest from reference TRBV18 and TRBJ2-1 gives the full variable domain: NAGVMQNPRHLVRRRGQEARLRCSPMKGHSHVYWYRQLPEEGLKFMVYLQKENIIDESGMPKERFSAEFPKEGPSILRIQQVVRGDSAAYFCASSPPTFYYNEQFFGPGTRLTVL.

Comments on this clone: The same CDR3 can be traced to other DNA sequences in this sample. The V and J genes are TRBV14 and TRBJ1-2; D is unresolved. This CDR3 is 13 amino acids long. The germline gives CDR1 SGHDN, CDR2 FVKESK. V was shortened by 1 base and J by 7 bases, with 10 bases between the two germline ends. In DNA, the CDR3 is TGTGCCAGCAGCCAAGCTTCAGGAGGTGGCTACACCTTC. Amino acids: CASSQASGGGYTF.

CDR3 nucleotides: TGCGCCAGCAGCCAAGGGATTCCGAGGGGAGAGACCCAGTACTTC. Encoded protein: CASSQGIPRGETQYF. The V gene is TRBV4-3, the J gene TRBJ2-5; D may match TRBD1 or TRBD2 (5 bases each). This CDR3 region has 15 residues. Germline loops: CDR1 LGHNA, CDR2 YSLEER. V gave up 1 base and J gave up 4 bases, with 13 bases separating them.

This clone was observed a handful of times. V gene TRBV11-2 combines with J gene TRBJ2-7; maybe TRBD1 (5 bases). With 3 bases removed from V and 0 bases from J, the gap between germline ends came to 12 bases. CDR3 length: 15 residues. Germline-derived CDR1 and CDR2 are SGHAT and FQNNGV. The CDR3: CASSLGQLPSYEQYF. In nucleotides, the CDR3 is TGTGCCAGCAGCTTGGGGCAGCTTCCCTCCTACGAGCAGTACTTC.

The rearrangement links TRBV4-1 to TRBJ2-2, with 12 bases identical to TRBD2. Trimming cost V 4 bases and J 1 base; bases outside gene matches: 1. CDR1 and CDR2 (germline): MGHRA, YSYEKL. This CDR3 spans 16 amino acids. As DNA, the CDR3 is TGCGCCAGCAGCCTACTAGCGGGGGGGAACACCGGGGAGCTGTTTTTT. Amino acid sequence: CASSLLAGGNTGELFF.

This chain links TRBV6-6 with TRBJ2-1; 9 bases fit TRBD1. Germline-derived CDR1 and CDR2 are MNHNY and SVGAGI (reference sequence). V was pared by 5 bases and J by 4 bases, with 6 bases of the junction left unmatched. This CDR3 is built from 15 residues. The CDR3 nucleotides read TGTGCCAGCAGTGACGGACAGGGGAGGTACAATGAGCAGTTCTTC. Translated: CASSDGQGRYNEQFF.

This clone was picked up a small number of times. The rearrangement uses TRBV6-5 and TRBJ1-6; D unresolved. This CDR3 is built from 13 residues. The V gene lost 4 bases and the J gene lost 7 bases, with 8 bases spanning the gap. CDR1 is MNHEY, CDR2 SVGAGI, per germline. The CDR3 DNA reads TGTGCCAGCAGTTTGGTAGAAAATTCACCCCTCCACTTT. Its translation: CASSLVENSPLHF.

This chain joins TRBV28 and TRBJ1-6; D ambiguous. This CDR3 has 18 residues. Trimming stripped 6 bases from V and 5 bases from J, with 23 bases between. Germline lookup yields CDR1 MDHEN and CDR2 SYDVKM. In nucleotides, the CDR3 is TGTGCCAGCAGCACCCCGGGAGGCGACCTATACGATAATTCACCCCTCCACTTT. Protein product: CASSTPGGDLYDNSPLHF. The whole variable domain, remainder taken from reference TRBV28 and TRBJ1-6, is DVKVTQSSRYLVKRTGEKVFLECVQDMDHENMFWYRQDPGLGLRLIYFSYDVKMKEKGDIPEGYSVSREKKERFSLILESASTNQTSMYLCASSTPGGDLYDNSPLHFGNGTRLTVT.

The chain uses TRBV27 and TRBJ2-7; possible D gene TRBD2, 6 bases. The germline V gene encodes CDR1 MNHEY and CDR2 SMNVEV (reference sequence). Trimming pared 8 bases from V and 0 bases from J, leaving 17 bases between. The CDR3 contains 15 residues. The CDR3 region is CASRLGTQSSYEQYF. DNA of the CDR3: TGTGCCAGCCGACTAGGGACGCAGAGCTCCTACGAGCAGTACTTC.

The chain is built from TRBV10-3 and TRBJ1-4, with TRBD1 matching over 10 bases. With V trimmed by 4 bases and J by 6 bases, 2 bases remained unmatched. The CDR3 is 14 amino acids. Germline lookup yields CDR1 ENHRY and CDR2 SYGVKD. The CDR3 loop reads CAISGTGGDEKLFF. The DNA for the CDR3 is TGTGCCATCAGTGGGACAGGGGGGGATGAAAAACTGTTTTTT.

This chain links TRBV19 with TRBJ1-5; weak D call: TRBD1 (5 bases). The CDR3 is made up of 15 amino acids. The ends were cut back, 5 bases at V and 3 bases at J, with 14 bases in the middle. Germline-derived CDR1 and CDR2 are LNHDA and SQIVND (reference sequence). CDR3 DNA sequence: TGTGCCAGTAGTGCACCGGGACTTTACAATCAGCCCCAGCATTTT. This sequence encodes CASSAPGLYNQPQHF.